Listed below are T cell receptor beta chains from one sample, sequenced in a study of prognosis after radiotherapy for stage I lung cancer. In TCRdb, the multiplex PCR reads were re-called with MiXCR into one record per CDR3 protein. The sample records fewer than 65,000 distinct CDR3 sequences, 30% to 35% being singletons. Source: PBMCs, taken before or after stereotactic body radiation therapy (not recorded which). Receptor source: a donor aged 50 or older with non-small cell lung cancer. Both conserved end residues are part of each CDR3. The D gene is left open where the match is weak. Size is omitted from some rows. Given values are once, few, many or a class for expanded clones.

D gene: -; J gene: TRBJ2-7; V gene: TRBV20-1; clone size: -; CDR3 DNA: TGCAGTGCTAGAGATCTAATTGGGTCCTACGAGCAGTACTTC; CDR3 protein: CSARDLIGSYEQYF
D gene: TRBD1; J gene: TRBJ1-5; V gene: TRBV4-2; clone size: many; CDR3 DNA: TGTGCCAGCAGCCAAGCCGGACAGGGGGTACATCAGCCCCAGCATTTT; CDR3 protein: CASSQAGQGVHQPQHF
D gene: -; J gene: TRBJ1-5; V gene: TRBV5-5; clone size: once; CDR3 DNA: TGTGCCAGCAGCTTGGTTGGGGGGGATAGCAATCAGCCCCAGCATTTT; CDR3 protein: CASSLVGGDSNQPQHF
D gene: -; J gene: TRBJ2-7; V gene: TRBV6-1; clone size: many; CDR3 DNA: TGTGCCAGCAGTGAAACCCCCCAGAGCTCCTACGAGCAGTACTTC; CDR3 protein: CASSETPQSSYEQYF
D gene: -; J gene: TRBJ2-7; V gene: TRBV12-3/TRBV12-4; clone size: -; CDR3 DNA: TGTGCCAGCAGTTTCGGAGACACAAGATACGAGCAGTACTTC; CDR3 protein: CASSFGDTRYEQYF
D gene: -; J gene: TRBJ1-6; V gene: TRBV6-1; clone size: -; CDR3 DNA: TGTGCCAGCACCACGGGGAATTCATCCCTCTACTTT; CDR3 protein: CASTTGNSSLYF
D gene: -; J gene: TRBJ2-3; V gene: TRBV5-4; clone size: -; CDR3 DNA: TGTGCCAGCAGCTTTGGGGTCCAATTTTCTAGAAAAGATACGCAGTATTTT; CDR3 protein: CASSFGVQFSRKDTQYF
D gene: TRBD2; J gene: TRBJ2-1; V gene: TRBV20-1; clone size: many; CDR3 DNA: TGCAGTGCTAGAGGTCGGGGACTAGCGGGAGCTCTCCCCGAGGAGCAGTTCTTC; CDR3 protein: CSARGRGLAGALPEEQFF
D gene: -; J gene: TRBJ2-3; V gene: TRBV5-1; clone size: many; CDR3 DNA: TGCGCCAGCAGCTTGGGGCTAGAAGCTAGCACAGATACGCAGTATTTT; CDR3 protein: CASSLGLEASTDTQYF
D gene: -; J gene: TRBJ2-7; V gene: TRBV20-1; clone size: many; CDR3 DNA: TGCAGCGCACGCAGGGAGTACGAGCAGTACTTC; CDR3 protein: CSARREYEQYF
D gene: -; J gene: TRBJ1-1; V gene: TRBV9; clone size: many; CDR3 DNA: TGTGCCAGCGGGCGGGGGGGCGCCAACACTGAAGCTTTCTTT; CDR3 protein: CASGRGGANTEAFF
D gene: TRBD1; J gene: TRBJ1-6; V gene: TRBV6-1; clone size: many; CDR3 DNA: TGTGCCAGCAAGCTGCCGGGACAGGGGGTATCACCCCTCCACTTT; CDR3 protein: CASKLPGQGVSPLHF
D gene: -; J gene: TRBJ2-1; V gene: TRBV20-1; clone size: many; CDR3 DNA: TGCAGTGCTAAAGTTCGAGGTCTTAACAATGAGCAGTTCTTC; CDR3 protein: CSAKVRGLNNEQFF
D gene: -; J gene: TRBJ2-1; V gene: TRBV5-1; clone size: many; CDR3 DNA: TGCGCCAGCACCCCAGGGGGGGCTACATCCTACAATGAGCAGTTCTTC; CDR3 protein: CASTPGGATSYNEQFF
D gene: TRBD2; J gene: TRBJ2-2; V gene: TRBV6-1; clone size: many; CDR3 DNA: TGTGCCACCTCGGACGGACTAGCGGGAGAGACCGGGGAGCTGTTTTTT; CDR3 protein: CATSDGLAGETGELFF
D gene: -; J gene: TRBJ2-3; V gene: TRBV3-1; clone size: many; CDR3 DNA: TGTGCCAGTAGCGGGGGGACAGGGGGGGATACGCAGTATTTT; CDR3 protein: CASSGGTGGDTQYF
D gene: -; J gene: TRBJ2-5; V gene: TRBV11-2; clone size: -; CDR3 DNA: TGTGCCGGCAGCCCCTATCTCATAAGGGGCGCCGGTGCAGAGAACCAGTACTTC; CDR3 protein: CAGSPYLIRGAGAENQYF
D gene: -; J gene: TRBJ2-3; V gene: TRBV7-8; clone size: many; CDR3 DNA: TGTGCCAGCAGCTTTGACTCCGCCGATACGCAGTATTTT; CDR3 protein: CASSFDSADTQYF
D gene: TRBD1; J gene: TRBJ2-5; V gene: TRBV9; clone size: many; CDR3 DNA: TGTGCCAGCAGCCCCCGGGACAGCCCTGGGGAGACCCAGTACTTC; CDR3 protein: CASSPRDSPGETQYF
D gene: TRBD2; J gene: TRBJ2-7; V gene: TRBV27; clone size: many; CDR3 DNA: TGTGCCAGCAGGGAGCCAAGGGACTATATCTACGAGCAGTACTTC; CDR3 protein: CASREPRDYIYEQYF
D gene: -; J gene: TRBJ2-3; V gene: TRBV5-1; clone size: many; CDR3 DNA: TGCGCCAGCAGCTTAGTAATGGCAGATACGCAGTATTTT; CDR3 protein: CASSLVMADTQYF
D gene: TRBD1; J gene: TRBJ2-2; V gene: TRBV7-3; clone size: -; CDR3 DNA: TGTGCCAGCAGCTTAACGGCCACAGGGGGCACCAACACCGGGGAGCTGTTTTTT; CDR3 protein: CASSLTATGGTNTGELFF
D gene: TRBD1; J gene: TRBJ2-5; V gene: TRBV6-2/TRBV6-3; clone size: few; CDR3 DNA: TGTGCCAGCAGTGGCAGCGCAGGGGTAGGGGGCGAGACCCAGTACTTC; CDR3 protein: CASSGSAGVGGETQYF
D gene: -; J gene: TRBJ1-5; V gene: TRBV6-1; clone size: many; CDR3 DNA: TGTGCCGCCGGGGGAGCGACAGTCAGCAATCAGCCCCAGCATTTT; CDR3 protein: CAAGGATVSNQPQHF
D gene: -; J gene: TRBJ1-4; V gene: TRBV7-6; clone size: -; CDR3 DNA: TGTGCCAGCAGCTTACTCTCTGGATTTGGAGAAAAACTGTTTTTT; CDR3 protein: CASSLLSGFGEKLFF
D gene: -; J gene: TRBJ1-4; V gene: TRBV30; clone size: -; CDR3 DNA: TGTGCCTGGAGTGTAAACAGCTTTAATGAAAAACTGTTTTTT; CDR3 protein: CAWSVNSFNEKLFF
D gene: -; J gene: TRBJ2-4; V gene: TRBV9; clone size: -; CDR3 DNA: TGTGCCAGCAGCGTAGACAACTTAAACATTCGGTACTTC; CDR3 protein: CASSVDNLNIRYF
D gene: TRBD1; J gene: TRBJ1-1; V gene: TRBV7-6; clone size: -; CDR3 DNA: TGTGCCAGCAGCACCCGACAGGGTAAGAGGGACACTGAATCTTTCTTT; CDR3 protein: CASSTRQGKRDTESFF
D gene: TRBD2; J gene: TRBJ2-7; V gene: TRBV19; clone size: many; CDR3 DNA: TGTGCCAGTAAGTTGGAGGCGGGAGGCTACGAGCAGTACTTC; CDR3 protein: CASKLEAGGYEQYF
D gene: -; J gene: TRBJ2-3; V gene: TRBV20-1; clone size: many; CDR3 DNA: TGCAGTGCTAGAGATGGTGGTAGTAGCACAGATACGCAGTATTTT; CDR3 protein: CSARDGGSSTDTQYF
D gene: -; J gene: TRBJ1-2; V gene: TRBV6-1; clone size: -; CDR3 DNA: TGTGCCAGCAGCCCCTGGGCGGGTGGCTACACCTTC; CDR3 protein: CASSPWAGGYTF